This is a list of T cell receptor beta chains from one sample in a study of cytomegalovirus exposure and HLA in healthy donors. This table comes from immunoSEQ multiplex PCR, and its TCRdb copy is limited to in-frame clones, with some not included. The table records over 150,000 clones, almost 80% of them present only once. Sequencing used PBMCs. Receptors were obtained from a woman aged 50 to 65 in good health and CMV-seronegative. The CDR3 runs from the conserved cysteine through the conserved F or W. Fields, in order: V gene, clone size, J gene, CDR3 length, D gene, CDR3 protein, CDR3 DNA. D genes are given only for firm matches. For some rows the clone size is stated as once, few or many, or as a class when expanded; others skip it.

TRBV28	-	TRBJ2-7	14	-	CASRRSTAPYEQYF	TGTGCCAGCAGGAGATCGACAGCCCCCTACGAGCAGTACTTC
TRBV28	-	TRBJ1-5	16	-	CASSLPPQGYNQPQHF	TGTGCCAGCAGTTTACCACCACAGGGTTACAATCAGCCCCAGCATTTT
TRBV19	once	TRBJ1-1	17	-	CASSPQVRQMGTTEAFF	TGTGCCAGTAGTCCCCAAGTGCGACAGATGGGCACGACTGAAGCTTTCTTT
TRBV29-1	once	TRBJ1-1	14	-	CSVDAPGLNTEAFF	TGCAGCGTTGACGCTCCGGGGTTGAACACTGAAGCTTTCTTT
TRBV11-1	-	TRBJ1-2	17	-	CASSSSIAGQFTYGYTF	TGTGCCAGCAGCTCTAGCATAGCCGGACAGTTTACCTATGGCTACACCTTC
TRBV18	-	TRBJ1-1	15	TRBD1	CASSPPWTGYTEAFF	TGTGCCAGCTCACCACCTTGGACAGGATACACTGAAGCTTTCTTT
TRBV5-1	-	TRBJ2-5	17	-	CASSLAAGGGRQETQYF	TGCGCCAGCAGCTTGGCAGCTGGGGGCGGAAGACAAGAGACCCAGTACTTC
TRBV5-1	-	TRBJ2-5	15	-	CASSLDTITPETQYF	TGCGCCAGCAGCTTGGACACCATCACCCCAGAGACCCAGTACTTC
TRBV28	-	TRBJ2-7	15	TRBD1	CASSERTGGIYEQYF	TGTGCCAGCAGTGAAAGGACAGGGGGCATATACGAGCAGTACTTC
TRBV5-8	-	TRBJ2-3	17	-	CASSLAPGLTGTDTQYF	TGTGCCAGCAGCTTGGCCCCAGGGTTAACTGGCACAGATACGCAGTATTTT
TRBV29-1	-	TRBJ2-1	15	-	CSVDYREHVYNEQFF	TGCAGCGTTGATTACAGGGAACACGTATACAATGAGCAGTTCTTC
TRBV27	-	TRBJ1-2	14	TRBD1	CASGTTGGVIGYTF	TGTGCCAGCGGAACGACAGGGGGCGTGATTGGCTACACCTTC
TRBV28	-	TRBJ2-6	15	-	CASSSAGLRANVLTF	TGTGCCAGCAGTTCCGCCGGACTAAGGGCCAACGTCCTGACTTTC
TRBV6-5	few	TRBJ2-5	13	TRBD1	CASSARGHREQYF	TGTGCCAGCAGTGCCAGGGGGCATCGGGAGCAGTACTTC
TRBV27	-	TRBJ1-6	14	TRBD1	CAFLTTGATSPLHF	TGTGCCTTCCTAACGACAGGGGCGACCTCACCCCTCCACTTT
TRBV7-9	once	TRBJ1-1	12	-	CASSIQDTEAFF	TGTGCCAGCAGCATACAGGACACTGAAGCTTTCTTT
TRBV7-2	-	TRBJ2-3	17	-	CASRPTSGKWVADTQYF	TGTGCCAGCAGGCCAACATCAGGGAAGTGGGTGGCAGATACGCAGTATTTT